This T cell receptor beta chain stems from a study of blood T cells in healthy people across ages. Study-wide results and limits: The recorded TCR beta diversity per million T cells decreased in a roughly linear manner with age.

CDR1 LNHNV and CDR2 YYDKDF come from the germline V gene (reference sequence). V was cut by 0 bases and J by 5 bases, with 8 bases left in between. The CDR3 length is 15 residues. Combining a sample-barcoded 5' primer with a J-beta primer mix, a second PCR ran for roughly 6 to 12 cycles. The template-switch adaptor, which had 12 random nucleotides, put a tag on each cDNA molecule. Each single sample gave us at least 2.5 million CDR3-containing paired-end reads. TCRdb reprocessed the 5' RACE reads via MiXCR and lists one record per CDR3 protein. Altogether roughly 500,000 distinct CDR3 sequences are present, about 26% being singletons, with the ten largest covering roughly 20%. Of note for this clonotype: Its target is unknown.

Donors were systemically healthy Caucasian individuals from Russia aged roughly 6 to 100 years. The chain recombines TRBV15 with TRBJ1-6; D is ambiguous. Source material: blood. The source of this sequence is a woman in her 70s in good health. CDR3 sequence: CATSRDKGDNSPLHF. The CDR3 DNA sequence: TGTGCCACCAGCAGAGATAAGGGCGATAATTCACCCCTCCACTTT.